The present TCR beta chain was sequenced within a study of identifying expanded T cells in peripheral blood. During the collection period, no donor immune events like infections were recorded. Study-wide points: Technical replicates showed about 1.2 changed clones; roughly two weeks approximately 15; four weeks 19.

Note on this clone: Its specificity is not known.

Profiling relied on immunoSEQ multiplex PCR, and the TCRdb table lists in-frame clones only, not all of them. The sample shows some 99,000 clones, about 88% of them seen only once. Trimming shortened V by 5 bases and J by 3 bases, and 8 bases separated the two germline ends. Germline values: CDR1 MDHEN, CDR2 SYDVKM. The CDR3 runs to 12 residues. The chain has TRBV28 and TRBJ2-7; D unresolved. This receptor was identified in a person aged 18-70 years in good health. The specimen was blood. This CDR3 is CASSQSIYEQYF. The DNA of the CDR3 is TGTGCCAGCAGTCAATCAATCTACGAGCAGTACTTC.